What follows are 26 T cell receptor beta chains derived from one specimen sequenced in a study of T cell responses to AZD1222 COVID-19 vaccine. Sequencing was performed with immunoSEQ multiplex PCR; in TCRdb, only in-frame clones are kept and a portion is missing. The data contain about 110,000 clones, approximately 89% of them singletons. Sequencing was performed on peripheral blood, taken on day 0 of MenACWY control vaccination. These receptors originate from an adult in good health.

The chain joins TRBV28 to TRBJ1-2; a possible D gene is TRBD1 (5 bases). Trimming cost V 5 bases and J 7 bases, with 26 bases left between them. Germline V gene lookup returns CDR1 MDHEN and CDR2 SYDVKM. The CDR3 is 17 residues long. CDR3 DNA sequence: TGTGCCAGCAGTGGATCGCAGGGTCGGCCACCCCTCTTTGGCTACACCTTC. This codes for CASSGSQGRPPLFGYTF.

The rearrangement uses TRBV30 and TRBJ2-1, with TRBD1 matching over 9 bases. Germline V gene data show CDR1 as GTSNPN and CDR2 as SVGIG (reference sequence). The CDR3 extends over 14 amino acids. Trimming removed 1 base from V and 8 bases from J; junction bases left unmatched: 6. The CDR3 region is CAWSGTGAGDEQFF. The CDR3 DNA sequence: TGTGCCTGGAGTGGGACAGGGGCCGGCGATGAGCAGTTCTTC.

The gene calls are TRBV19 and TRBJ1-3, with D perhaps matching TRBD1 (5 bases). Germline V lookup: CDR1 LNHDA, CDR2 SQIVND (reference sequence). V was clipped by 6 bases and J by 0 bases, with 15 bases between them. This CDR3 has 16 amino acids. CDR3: CASSLGGTFSGNTIYF. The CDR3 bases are TGTGCCAGTAGCTTGGGAGGGACCTTCTCTGGAAACACCATATATTTT.

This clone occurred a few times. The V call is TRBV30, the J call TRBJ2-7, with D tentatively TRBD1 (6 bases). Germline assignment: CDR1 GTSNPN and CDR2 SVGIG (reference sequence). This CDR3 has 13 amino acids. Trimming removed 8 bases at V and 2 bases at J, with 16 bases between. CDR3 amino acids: CASNLRDTYEQYF. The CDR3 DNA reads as TGTGCCAGCAATCTCCGGGACACCTACGAGCAGTACTTC.

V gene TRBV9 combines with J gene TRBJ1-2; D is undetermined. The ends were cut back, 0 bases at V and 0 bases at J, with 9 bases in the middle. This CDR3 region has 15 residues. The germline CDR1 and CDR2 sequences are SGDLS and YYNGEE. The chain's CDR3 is CASSVAGIPNYGYTF. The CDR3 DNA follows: TGTGCCAGCAGCGTAGCCGGGATACCTAACTATGGCTACACCTTC.

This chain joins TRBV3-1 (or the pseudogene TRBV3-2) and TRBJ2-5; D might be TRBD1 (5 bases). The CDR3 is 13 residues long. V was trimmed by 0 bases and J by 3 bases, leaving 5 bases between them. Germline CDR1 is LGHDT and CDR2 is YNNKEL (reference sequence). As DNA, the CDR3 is TGTGCCAGCAGCCAAGACAGGGAAGAGACCCAGTACTTC. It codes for CASSQDREETQYF.

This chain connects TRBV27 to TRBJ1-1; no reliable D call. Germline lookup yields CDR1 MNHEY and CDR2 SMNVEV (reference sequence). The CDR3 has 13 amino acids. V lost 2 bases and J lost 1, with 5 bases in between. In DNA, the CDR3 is TGTGCCAGCAGTTTAAAGTGGAACACTGAAGCTTTCTTT. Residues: CASSLKWNTEAFF.

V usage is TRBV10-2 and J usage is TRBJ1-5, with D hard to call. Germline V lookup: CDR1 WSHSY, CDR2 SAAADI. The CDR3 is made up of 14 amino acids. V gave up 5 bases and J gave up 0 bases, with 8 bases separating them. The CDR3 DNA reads TGCGCCAGCAGTACTGGTTATAGCAATCAGCCCCAGCATTTT. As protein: CASSTGYSNQPQHF.

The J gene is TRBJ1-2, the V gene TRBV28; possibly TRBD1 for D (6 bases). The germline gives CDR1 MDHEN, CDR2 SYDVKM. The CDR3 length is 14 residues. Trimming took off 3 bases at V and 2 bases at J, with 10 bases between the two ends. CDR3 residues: CASSFQGLNYGYTF. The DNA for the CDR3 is TGTGCCAGCAGTTTCCAGGGGCTGAACTATGGCTACACCTTC.

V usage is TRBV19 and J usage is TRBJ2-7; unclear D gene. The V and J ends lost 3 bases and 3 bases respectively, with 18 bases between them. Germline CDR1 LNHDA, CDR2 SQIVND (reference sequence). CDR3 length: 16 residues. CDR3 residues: CASSMLYLTDYYEQYF. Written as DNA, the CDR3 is TGTGCCAGTAGTATGTTGTATTTAACGGATTACTACGAGCAGTACTTC. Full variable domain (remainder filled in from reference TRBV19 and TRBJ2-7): DGGITQSPKYLFRKEGQNVTLSCEQNLNHDAMYWYRQDPGQGLRLIYYSQIVNDFQKGDIAEGYSVSREKKESFPLTVTSAQKNPTAFYLCASSMLYLTDYYEQYFGPGTRLTVT.

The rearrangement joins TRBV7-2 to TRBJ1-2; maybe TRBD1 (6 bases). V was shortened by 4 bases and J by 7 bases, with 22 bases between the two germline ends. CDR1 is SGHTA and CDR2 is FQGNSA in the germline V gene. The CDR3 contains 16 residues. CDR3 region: CASSSPWGPGASGYTF. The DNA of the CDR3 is TGTGCCAGCAGCTCCCCCTGGGGGCCGGGGGCGAGTGGCTACACCTTC.

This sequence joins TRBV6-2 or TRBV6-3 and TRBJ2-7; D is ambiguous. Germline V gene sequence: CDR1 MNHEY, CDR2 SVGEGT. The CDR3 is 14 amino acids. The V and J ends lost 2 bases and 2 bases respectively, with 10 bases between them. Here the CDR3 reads CASSYTRPTYEQYF. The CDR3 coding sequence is TGTGCCAGCAGTTACACCCGGCCGACCTACGAGCAGTACTTC.

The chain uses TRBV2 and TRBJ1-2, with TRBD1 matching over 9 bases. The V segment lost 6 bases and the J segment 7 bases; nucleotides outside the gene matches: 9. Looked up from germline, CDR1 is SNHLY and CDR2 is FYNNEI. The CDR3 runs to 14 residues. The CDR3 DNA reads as TGTGCCAGCAGAACACAGGGGGCCCGCTCTGGCTACACCTTC. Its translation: CASRTQGARSGYTF.

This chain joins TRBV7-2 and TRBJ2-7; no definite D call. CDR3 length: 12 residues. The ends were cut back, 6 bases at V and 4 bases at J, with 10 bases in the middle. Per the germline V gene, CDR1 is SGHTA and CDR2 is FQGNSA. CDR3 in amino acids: CASRPSRYEQYF. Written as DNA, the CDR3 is TGTGCCAGCAGGCCTTCCCGTTACGAGCAGTACTTC.

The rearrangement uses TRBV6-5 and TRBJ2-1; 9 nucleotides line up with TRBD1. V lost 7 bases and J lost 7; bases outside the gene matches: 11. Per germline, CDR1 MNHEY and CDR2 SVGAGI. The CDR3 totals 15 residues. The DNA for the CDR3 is TGTGCCAGCACCCCGGGACAGGGTATATCGAATGAGCAGTTCTTC. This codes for CASTPGQGISNEQFF.

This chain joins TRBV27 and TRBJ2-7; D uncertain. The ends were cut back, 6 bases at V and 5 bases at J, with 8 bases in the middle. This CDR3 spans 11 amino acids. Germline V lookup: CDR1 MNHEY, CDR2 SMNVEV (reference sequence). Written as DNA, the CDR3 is TGTGCCAGCAGCATTCAAAACGAGCAGTACTTC. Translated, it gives CASSIQNEQYF.

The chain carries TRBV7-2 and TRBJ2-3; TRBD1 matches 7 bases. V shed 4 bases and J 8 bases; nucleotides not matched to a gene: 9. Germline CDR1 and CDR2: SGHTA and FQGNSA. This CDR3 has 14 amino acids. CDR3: CASSYRDRPLTQYF. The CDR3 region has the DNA TGTGCCAGCAGCTACCGGGACAGACCTCTTACGCAGTATTTT.

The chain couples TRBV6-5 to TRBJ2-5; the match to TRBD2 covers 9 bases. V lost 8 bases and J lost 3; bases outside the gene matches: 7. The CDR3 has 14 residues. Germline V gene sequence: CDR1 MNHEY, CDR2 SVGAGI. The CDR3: CASLRVAGEETQYF. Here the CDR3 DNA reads TGTGCCAGCTTGCGGGTAGCGGGAGAAGAGACCCAGTACTTC.

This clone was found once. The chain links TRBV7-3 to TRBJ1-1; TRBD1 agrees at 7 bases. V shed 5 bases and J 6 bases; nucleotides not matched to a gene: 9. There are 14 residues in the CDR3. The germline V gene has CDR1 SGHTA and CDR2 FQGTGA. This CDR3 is CASSVDRVRPEAFF. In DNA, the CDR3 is TGTGCCAGCAGCGTTGACAGGGTTAGGCCTGAAGCTTTCTTT.

CDR3 region: CASSLSTDTQYF. The CDR3 DNA sequence: TGTGCCAGCAGCTTATCGACAGATACGCAGTATTTT. The chain combines TRBV7-2 with TRBJ2-3; D gene ambiguous. Trimming cost V 2 bases and J 3 bases, with 3 bases left between them. The CDR3 length is 12 residues. CDR1 and CDR2 from the germline V gene are SGHTA and FQGNSA.

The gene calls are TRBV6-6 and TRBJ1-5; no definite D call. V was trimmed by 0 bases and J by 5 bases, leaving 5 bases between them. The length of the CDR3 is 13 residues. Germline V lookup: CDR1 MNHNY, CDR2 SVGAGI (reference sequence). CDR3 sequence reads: CASSYSEDQPQHF. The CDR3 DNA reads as TGTGCCAGCAGTTACTCCGAGGATCAGCCCCAGCATTTT.

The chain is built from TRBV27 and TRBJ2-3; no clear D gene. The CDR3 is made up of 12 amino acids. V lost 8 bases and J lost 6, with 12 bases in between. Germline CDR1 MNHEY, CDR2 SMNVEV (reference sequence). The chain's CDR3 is CASLSIGDTQYF. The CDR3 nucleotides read TGTGCCAGCTTGTCTATCGGGGATACGCAGTATTTT.

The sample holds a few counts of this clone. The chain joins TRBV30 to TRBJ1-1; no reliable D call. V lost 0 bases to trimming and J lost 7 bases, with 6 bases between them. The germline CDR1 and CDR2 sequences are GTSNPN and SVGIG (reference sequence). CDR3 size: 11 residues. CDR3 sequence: CAWSVTVEAFF. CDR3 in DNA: TGTGCCTGGAGTGTAACCGTTGAAGCTTTCTTT.

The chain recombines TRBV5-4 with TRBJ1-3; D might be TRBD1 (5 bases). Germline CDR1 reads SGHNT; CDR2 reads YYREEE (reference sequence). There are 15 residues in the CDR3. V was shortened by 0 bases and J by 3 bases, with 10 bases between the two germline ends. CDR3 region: CASSLAGFGGNTIYF. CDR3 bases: TGTGCCAGCAGCTTGGCAGGGTTTGGTGGAAACACCATATATTTT. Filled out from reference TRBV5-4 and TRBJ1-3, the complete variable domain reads ETGVTQSPTHLIKTRGQQVTLRCSSQSGHNTVSWYQQALGQGPQFIFQYYREEENGRGNFPPRFSGLQFPNYSSELNVNALELDDSALYLCASSLAGFGGNTIYFGEGSWLTVV.

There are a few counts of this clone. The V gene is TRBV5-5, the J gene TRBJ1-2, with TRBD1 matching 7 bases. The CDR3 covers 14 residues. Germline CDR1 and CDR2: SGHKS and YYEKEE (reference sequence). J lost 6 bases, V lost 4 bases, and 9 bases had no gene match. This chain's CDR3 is CASSGVTGNNGYTF. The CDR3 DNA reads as TGTGCCAGCAGCGGGGTGACAGGGAACAATGGCTACACCTTC.

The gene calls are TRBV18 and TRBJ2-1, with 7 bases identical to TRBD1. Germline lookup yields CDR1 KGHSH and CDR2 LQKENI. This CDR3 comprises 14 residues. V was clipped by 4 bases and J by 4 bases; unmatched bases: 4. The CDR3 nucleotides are TGTGCCAGCTCACTGCCGGGACAGTACAATGAGCAGTTCTTC. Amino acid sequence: CASSLPGQYNEQFF.